This is a list of T cell receptor beta chains from one sample in a study of T cells after yellow fever vaccination. Via MiXCR, TCRdb re-called the 5' RACE reads, giving one row per CDR3 protein. The table lists hundreds of thousands of distinct CDR3 sequences, about 17% of them singletons. This specimen was PBMCs, taken 5 days after the first yellow fever vaccination. These receptors were taken from a man younger than 30 who received the YFV17D yellow fever vaccine. CDR3s include the opening cysteine and the closing phenylalanine or tryptophan. A D gene is named only where the DNA matches it firmly. Part of the rows lack a size; the others show once, few, many or a class for expanded clones.

v_gene	d_gene	j_gene	abundance	CDR3nt	CDR3aa
TRBV5-1	.	TRBJ2-3	few	TGCGCCAGCAGCAGGCAGGACTTCACAGATACGCAGTATTTT	CASSRQDFTDTQYF
TRBV6-1	.	TRBJ2-1	few	TGTGCCAGCAGTAGATACGAGGCCCTCAATGAGCAGTTCTTC	CASSRYEALNEQFF
TRBV19	.	TRBJ2-1	.	TGTGCCAGTCGACTCTCAGGGCTGGGGAAGCAGTTCTTC	CASRLSGLGKQFF
TRBV7-2	TRBD2	TRBJ2-5	few	TGTGCCAGCAGCTGGATCGGGGGGGAGACCCAGTACTTC	CASSWIGGETQYF
TRBV12-3/TRBV12-4	.	TRBJ1-5	.	TGTGCCAGCAGAGGACGCGGCGTTCAGCCCCAGCATTTT	CASRGRGVQPQHF
TRBV6-1	.	TRBJ2-1	few	TGTGCCAGCACGCGCGGCCCCTACAATGAGCAGTTCTTC	CASTRGPYNEQFF
TRBV9	TRBD1	TRBJ2-3	few	TGTGCCAGCAGCTTAACGGGACAGTACACAGATACGCAGTATTTT	CASSLTGQYTDTQYF
TRBV7-2	.	TRBJ1-5	.	TGTGCCAGCAGCTTAGCGCCGGGGGGCGTTCAGCCCCAGCATTTT	CASSLAPGGVQPQHF
TRBV27	.	TRBJ2-3	few	TGTGCCAGCAGCCCAATAGGGCGGGTGGGCACAGATACGCAGTATTTT	CASSPIGRVGTDTQYF
TRBV6-5	.	TRBJ1-5	.	TGTGACAGCAGTTACTCGGGGAGACGACTTCAGCCCCAGCATTTT	CDSSYSGRRLQPQHF
TRBV7-3	.	TRBJ2-3	once	TGTGCCAGCAGCTCCTCTGGACAGACAGATACGCAGTATTTT	CASSSSGQTDTQYF
TRBV15	.	TRBJ2-7	.	TGTGCCACCAGCAGAGATCTTGTCCCAGAGATTTACGAGCAGTACTTC	CATSRDLVPEIYEQYF
TRBV5-6	.	TRBJ2-1	.	TGTGCCAGCAGCTTGGCTTGGGGTGGTTCCTACAATGAGCAGTTCTTC	CASSLAWGGSYNEQFF
TRBV25-1	.	TRBJ2-7	few	TGTGCCAGCAGGGACTACTCCTACGAGCAGTACTTC	CASRDYSYEQYF
TRBV5-4	.	TRBJ1-4	few	TGTGCCAGCAGCAACCTGGAGACAGGTGGCCTCGGTGAAAAACTGTTTTTT	CASSNLETGGLGEKLFF
TRBV6-2/TRBV6-3	.	TRBJ1-4	.	TGTGCCAGCAGTTACTCCCGCGGCCGAGGACAGACTAATGAAAAACTGTTTTTT	CASSYSRGRGQTNEKLFF
TRBV7-6	.	TRBJ2-3	.	TGTGCCAGCAGCTTAGTAGTTTGGGGCACAGATACGCAGTATTTT	CASSLVVWGTDTQYF
TRBV6-1	.	TRBJ2-7	few	TGTGCCAGCAGCCCCAGGGGTCCCTCCTACGAGCAGTACTTC	CASSPRGPSYEQYF
TRBV5-1	TRBD2	TRBJ2-1	many	TGCGCCAGCAGCCCGAGCGGGAGCAACAATGAGCAGTTCTTC	CASSPSGSNNEQFF
TRBV12-3/TRBV12-4	.	TRBJ2-3	many	TGTGCCAGCAGACCCGGGGCTAAGGGAGATACGCAGTATTTT	CASRPGAKGDTQYF
TRBV7-2	.	TRBJ2-4	few	TGTGCCAGCAGCTTAGCTCAGGGTGTAGCCAAAAACATTCAGTACTTC	CASSLAQGVAKNIQYF
TRBV27	.	TRBJ2-2	.	TGTGCCAGTGGCGCGGGGGCTGGCACCGGGGAGCTGTTTTTT	CASGAGAGTGELFF
TRBV2	TRBD1	TRBJ2-1	few	TGTGCCAGCACTCCGGACAGGGGAGATGAGCAGTTCTTC	CASTPDRGDEQFF
TRBV7-2	.	TRBJ2-1	many	TGTGCCAGCAGCTTTCAACCGGACATCTATAGTGAGCAGTTCTTC	CASSFQPDIYSEQFF
TRBV6-5	.	TRBJ1-2	.	TGTGCCAGCAGTTACAGTGGAAGTGTCTATGGCTACACCTTC	CASSYSGSVYGYTF
TRBV7-2	.	TRBJ1-4	.	TGTGCCAGCAGCTTAGAATGGGCGGGGAAACTGTTTTTT	CASSLEWAGKLFF
TRBV7-2	.	TRBJ1-5	.	TGTGCCAGCAGCATGGGGGGGGGCTTTCAGCCCCAGCATTTT	CASSMGGGFQPQHF
TRBV7-8	TRBD1	TRBJ2-1	many	TGTGCCAGCAGCTCGGACAGGGTCAATGAGCAGTTCTTC	CASSSDRVNEQFF
TRBV6-2/TRBV6-3	TRBD2	TRBJ2-3	.	TGTGCCAGCAGAACTAGCGAGAGGAGCACAGATACGCAGTATTTT	CASRTSERSTDTQYF
TRBV3-1	.	TRBJ1-6	few	TGTGCCAGCAGCCAAGATCGGCGTGACCTCCACTTT	CASSQDRRDLHF
TRBV7-2	.	TRBJ1-2	many	TGTGCCAGCAGCTTAATCTCGACAGGCGCTAACTATGGCTACACCTTC	CASSLISTGANYGYTF
TRBV30	TRBD2	TRBJ2-1	.	TGTGCCTGGGGCCCCTCTCTAGCGGGGGGCTACAATGAGCAGTTCTTC	CAWGPSLAGGYNEQFF
TRBV5-6	.	TRBJ1-3	.	TGTGCCAGCAGCCGCCCGGGTTTACGAAACACCATATATTTT	CASSRPGLRNTIYF
TRBV12-5	.	TRBJ1-1	.	TGTGCTAGTGCCCCGACCGTGAACACTGAAGCTTTCTTT	CASAPTVNTEAFF
TRBV27	.	TRBJ1-5	few	TGTGCCAGCAGTTTACAGGGCGCTCAGCCCCAGCATTTT	CASSLQGAQPQHF
TRBV27	TRBD2	TRBJ2-1	few	TGTGCCAGCAGTTTAGGTAGCGGGGGGCTTACCTACAATGAGCAGTTCTTC	CASSLGSGGLTYNEQFF
TRBV12-3/TRBV12-4	.	TRBJ1-1	.	TGTGCCAGCACCGGGGAGAGGGCTGAAGCTTTCTTT	CASTGERAEAFF
TRBV12-3/TRBV12-4	TRBD1	TRBJ2-1	.	TGTGCCAGCAGTGTAAGACAGGGGGCCCATGAGCAGTTCTTC	CASSVRQGAHEQFF
TRBV7-2	TRBD2	TRBJ2-1	many	TGTGCCAGCAGTGAAACTAGCGGGGGGGCTCGTGAGCAGTTCTTC	CASSETSGGAREQFF
TRBV7-9	.	TRBJ2-3	few	TGTGCCAGCAGCTTACTGGGTTCACGCACAGATACGCAGTATTTT	CASSLLGSRTDTQYF
TRBV4-2	TRBD1	TRBJ2-3	many	TGTGCCAGCAGCCAAGATCGGCAGGGGGCCGCAGATACGCAGTATTTT	CASSQDRQGAADTQYF
TRBV7-2	.	TRBJ2-1	.	TGTGCCAGCAGCTTACAATACAATGAGCAGTTCTTC	CASSLQYNEQFF
TRBV12-3/TRBV12-4	TRBD2	TRBJ2-2	many	TGTGCCAGCAGTTTGCGGGGGGTCCTCCCCTGGGAGCTGTTTTTT	CASSLRGVLPWELFF
TRBV7-2	TRBD2	TRBJ2-3	.	TGTGCCAGCAGCTGGGGACTAGCTAGCACAGATACGCAGTATTTT	CASSWGLASTDTQYF
TRBV2	.	TRBJ1-5	.	TGTGCCAGCAGTGGAACGAACAATCAGCCCCAGCATTTT	CASSGTNNQPQHF
TRBV29-1	.	TRBJ2-5	.	TGCAGCGTCCCCGAGAGGGGGTGGGAGTCCCAGTACTTC	CSVPERGWESQYF
TRBV7-3	.	TRBJ2-5	.	TGTGCCAGCAGCTTAAGTGGGATCGGAGAGACCCAGTACTTC	CASSLSGIGETQYF
TRBV7-9	.	TRBJ1-4	once	TGTGCCAGCAGCACTTCGGGAAGTGAAAAACTGTTTTTT	CASSTSGSEKLFF
TRBV11-2	.	TRBJ2-4	few	TGTGCCAGCAGCTTAGTATTGGTGGCTCCTGCAGCCAAAAACATTCAGTACTTC	CASSLVLVAPAAKNIQYF
TRBV5-6	.	TRBJ2-5	.	TGTGCCAGCAGCTTCGATATGGAGACCCAGTACTTC	CASSFDMETQYF
TRBV7-9	TRBD2	TRBJ2-3	.	TGTGCCAGCAGCTTAGGCCGGACTAGCGAGAGCACAGATACGCAGTATTTT	CASSLGRTSESTDTQYF
TRBV7-6	.	TRBJ2-1	.	TGTGCCAGCAGCTTAGGGATTTCAGCGAGTTTCAATGAGCAGTTCTTC	CASSLGISASFNEQFF
TRBV4-1	.	TRBJ2-2	.	TGCGCCAGCAGCCAAGATCCCGGCGCGTATAACACCGGGGAGCTGTTTTTT	CASSQDPGAYNTGELFF
TRBV20-1	TRBD2	TRBJ2-1	many	TGCAGTGCTAGAGATACGCGGGGGGCGGTTTGGAATGAGCAGTTCTTC	CSARDTRGAVWNEQFF
TRBV19	TRBD2	TRBJ2-3	few	TGTGCCAGTAGTAGCCGGACTAGCAGAGATACGCAGTATTTT	CASSSRTSRDTQYF
TRBV21-1	.	TRBJ2-1	few	TGTGCCAGCATCCTCCTGGGTCGGAATGAGCAGTTCTTC	CASILLGRNEQFF
TRBV12-3/TRBV12-4	TRBD1	TRBJ2-7	few	TGTGCCAGCAGTCCGAAGGACAGGGTCTACGAGCAGTACTTC	CASSPKDRVYEQYF